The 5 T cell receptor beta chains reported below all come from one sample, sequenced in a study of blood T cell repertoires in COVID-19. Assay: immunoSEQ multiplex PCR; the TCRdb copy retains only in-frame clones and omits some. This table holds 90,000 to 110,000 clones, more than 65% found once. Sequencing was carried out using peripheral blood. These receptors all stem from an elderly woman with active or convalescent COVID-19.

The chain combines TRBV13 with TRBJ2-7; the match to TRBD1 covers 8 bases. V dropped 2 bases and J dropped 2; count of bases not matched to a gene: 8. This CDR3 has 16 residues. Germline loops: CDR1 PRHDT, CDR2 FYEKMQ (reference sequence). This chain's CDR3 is CASSLTRQGKTYEQYF. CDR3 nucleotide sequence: TGTGCCAGCAGCTTAACTCGACAGGGGAAAACCTACGAGCAGTACTTC.

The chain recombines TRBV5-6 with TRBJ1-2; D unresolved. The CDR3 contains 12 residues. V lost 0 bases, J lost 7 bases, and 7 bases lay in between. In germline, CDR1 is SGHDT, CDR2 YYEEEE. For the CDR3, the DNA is TGTGCCAGCAGCTTGGAAACAGCTGGCTACACCTTC. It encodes CASSLETAGYTF.

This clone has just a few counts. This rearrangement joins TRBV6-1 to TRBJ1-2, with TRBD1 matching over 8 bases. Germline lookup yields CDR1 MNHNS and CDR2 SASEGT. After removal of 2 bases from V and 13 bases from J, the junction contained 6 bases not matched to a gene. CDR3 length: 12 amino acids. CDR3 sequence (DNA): TGTGCCAGCAGTGAATCGACAGGGGTGGCCACCTTC. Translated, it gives CASSESTGVATF.

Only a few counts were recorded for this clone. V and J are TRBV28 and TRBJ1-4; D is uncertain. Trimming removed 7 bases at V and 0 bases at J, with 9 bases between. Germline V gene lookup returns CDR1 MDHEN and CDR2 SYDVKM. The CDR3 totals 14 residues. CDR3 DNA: TGTGCCAGCATCTCGAGCCCAACTAATGAAAAACTGTTTTTT. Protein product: CASISSPTNEKLFF.

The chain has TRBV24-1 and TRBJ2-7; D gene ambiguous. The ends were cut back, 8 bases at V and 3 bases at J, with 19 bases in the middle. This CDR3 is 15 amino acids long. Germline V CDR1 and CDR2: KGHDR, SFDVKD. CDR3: CATTQVPPRYYEQYF. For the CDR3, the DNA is TGTGCCACCACCCAGGTCCCCCCCAGGTACTACGAGCAGTACTTC.